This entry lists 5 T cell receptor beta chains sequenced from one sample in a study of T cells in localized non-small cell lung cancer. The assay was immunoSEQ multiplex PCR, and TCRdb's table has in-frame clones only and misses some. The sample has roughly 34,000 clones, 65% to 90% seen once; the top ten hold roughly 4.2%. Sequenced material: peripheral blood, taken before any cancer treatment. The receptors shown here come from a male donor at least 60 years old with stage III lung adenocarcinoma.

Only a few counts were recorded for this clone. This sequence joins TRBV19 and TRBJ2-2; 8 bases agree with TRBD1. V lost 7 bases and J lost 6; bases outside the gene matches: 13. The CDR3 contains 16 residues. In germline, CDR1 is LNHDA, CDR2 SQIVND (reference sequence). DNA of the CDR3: TGTGCCAGTAAGGGTCGCGGACAGGGTGTCCCCGGGGAGCTGTTTTTT. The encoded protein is CASKGRGQGVPGELFF. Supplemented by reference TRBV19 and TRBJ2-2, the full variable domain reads DGGITQSPKYLFRKEGQNVTLSCEQNLNHDAMYWYRQDPGQGLRLIYYSQIVNDFQKGDIAEGYSVSREKKESFPLTVTSAQKNPTAFYLCASKGRGQGVPGELFFGEGSRLTVL.

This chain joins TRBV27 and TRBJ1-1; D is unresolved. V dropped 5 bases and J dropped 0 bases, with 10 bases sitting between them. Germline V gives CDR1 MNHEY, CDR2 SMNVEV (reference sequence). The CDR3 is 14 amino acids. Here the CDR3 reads CASSTWYLNTEAFF. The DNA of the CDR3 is TGTGCCAGCAGTACTTGGTACCTGAACACTGAAGCTTTCTTT.

Written as DNA, the CDR3 is TGCAGCGTCAACCAGGGACTACACACAGATACGCAGTATTTT. Amino acids: CSVNQGLHTDTQYF. J is TRBJ2-3 and V is TRBV29-1, with 7 bases lining up with TRBD2. The CDR3 length is 14 residues. The junction had 8 bases not matched to a gene; V was cut back by 6 bases and J by 2 bases. Germline loops: CDR1 SQVTM, CDR2 ANQGSEA.

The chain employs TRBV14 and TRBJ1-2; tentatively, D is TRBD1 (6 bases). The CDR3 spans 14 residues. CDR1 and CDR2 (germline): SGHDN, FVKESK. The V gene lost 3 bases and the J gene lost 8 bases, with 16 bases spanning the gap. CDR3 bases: TGTGCCAGCAGCCAGGACAGCAGAACCGCGGGCTACACCTTC. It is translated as CASSQDSRTAGYTF.

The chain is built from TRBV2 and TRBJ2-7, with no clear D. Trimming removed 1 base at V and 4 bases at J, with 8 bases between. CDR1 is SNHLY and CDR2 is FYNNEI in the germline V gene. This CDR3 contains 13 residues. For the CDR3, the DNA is TGTGCCAGCAGTGAAGTCGGCCTTTACGAGCAGTACTTC. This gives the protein CASSEVGLYEQYF.